These 17 T cell receptor beta chains originate from one sample sequenced in a study of blood T cell repertoires in COVID-19. Generated by immunoSEQ multiplex PCR, the TCRdb table keeps only in-frame clones and is missing some. Among 150,000 to 200,000 clones, around 80% were seen once, and the ten largest hold roughly 7.5%. The sequencing input was peripheral blood. Receptor source: a man in his sixties with acute or convalescent COVID-19.

With regard to this clone: A much larger clone lies a single base off, so this may be a read error. This chain uses TRBV9 with TRBJ2-1, with 7 positions matching TRBD1. V shed 4 bases and J 9 bases; nucleotides not matched to a gene: 1. Germline V CDR1 and CDR2: SGDLS, YYNGEE. This CDR3 spans 11 amino acids. The CDR3 DNA reads TGTGCCAGCAGCTCAGGGGGTGAGCAGTTCTTC. This encodes CASSSGGEQFF.

The V and J genes are TRBV24-1 and TRBJ1-1, with D uncertain. In germline, CDR1 is KGHDR, CDR2 SFDVKD. The length of the CDR3 is 13 residues. V gave up 5 bases and J gave up 3 bases, with 9 bases separating them. The CDR3 nucleotides are TGTGCCACCAGTGGGGAGTTGGACACTGAAGCTTTCTTT. Translated, it gives CATSGELDTEAFF.

J is TRBJ2-1 and V is TRBV10-3, with D perhaps TRBD1 (6 bases). The V and J ends lost 5 bases and 5 bases respectively, with 16 bases between them. The CDR3 length is 15 residues. Per germline, CDR1 ENHRY and CDR2 SYGVKD. In DNA form, the CDR3 reads TGTGCCATCAGTTCCGACAGGTCGGCTCACAATGAGCAGTTCTTC. It translates to CAISSDRSAHNEQFF.

The V gene is TRBV4-1, the J gene TRBJ1-2; 9 bases agree with TRBD1. V lost 5 bases and J lost 0; bases outside the gene matches: 4. Germline loops: CDR1 MGHRA, CDR2 YSYEKL. The CDR3 is 15 residues long. CDR3 in amino acids: CASSLGTGTNYGYTF. Here the CDR3 DNA reads TGCGCCAGCAGCTTAGGGACAGGGACTAACTATGGCTACACCTTC.

As concerns this clone: The same CDR3 also results from other DNA sequences found in this sample. The chain recombines TRBV6-2 or TRBV6-3 with TRBJ2-6; D is unclear. CDR1 is MNHEY, CDR2 SVGEGT, per germline. The length of the CDR3 is 15 residues. The V gene lost 0 bases and the J gene lost 0 bases, with 3 bases spanning the gap. CDR3 DNA: TGTGCCAGCAGTTACTCCAGCTCTGGGGCCAACGTCCTGACTTTC. This encodes CASSYSSSGANVLTF.

The chain couples TRBV6-2 or TRBV6-3 to TRBJ2-1, with 11 bases that match TRBD1. The CDR3 is 15 residues long. The V gene end was trimmed by 5 bases and the J gene end by 7 bases; junction bases not matched to a gene: 7. Germline values: CDR1 MNHEY, CDR2 SVGEGT. The CDR3 reads CASSHGTGGTNEQFF. The DNA of the CDR3 is TGTGCCAGCAGTCACGGGACAGGGGGAACTAATGAGCAGTTCTTC.

This chain connects TRBV5-4 to TRBJ2-1, with no clear D. This CDR3 is 15 amino acids long. Trimming shortened V by 0 bases and J by 0 bases, and 7 bases separated the two germline ends. CDR1 and CDR2 from the germline V gene are SGHNT and YYREEE (reference sequence). CDR3 residues: CASSLVSSSYNEQFF. CDR3 DNA sequence: TGTGCCAGCAGCTTGGTCTCTAGCTCCTACAATGAGCAGTTCTTC.

The chain couples TRBV9 to TRBJ2-1, with TRBD2 matching over 12 bases. CDR1 and CDR2 from the germline V gene are SGDLS and YYNGEE. The junction had 3 bases not matched to a gene; V was cut back by 3 bases and J by 2 bases. The CDR3 runs to 16 residues. As DNA, the CDR3 is TGTGCCAGCAGCGCCTCTAGCGGGGGGGCCTACAATGAGCAGTTCTTC. Residues: CASSASSGGAYNEQFF.

This clone was observed a handful of times. This rearrangement joins TRBV9 to TRBJ1-2; D gene unclear. The CDR3 consists of 13 residues. Germline V gives CDR1 SGDLS, CDR2 YYNGEE. The germline V and J ends were trimmed by 4 bases and 4 bases, with 11 bases remaining between them. DNA for the CDR3: TGTGCCAGCAGCCTCGACAACCTCTATGGCTACACCTTC. The encoded protein is CASSLDNLYGYTF.

This clone occurred once. This sequence joins TRBV19 and TRBJ1-6; 8 nucleotides line up with TRBD1. V was clipped by 6 bases and J by 10 bases; unmatched bases: 8. The length of the CDR3 is 14 residues. CDR1 LNHDA and CDR2 SQIVND come from the germline V gene (reference sequence). CDR3 in DNA: TGTGCCAGTAGATTGACAGGGGTTGAATCACCCCTCCACTTT. As protein: CASRLTGVESPLHF.

The V gene is TRBV18, the J gene TRBJ1-3; no firm D call. V lost 5 bases to trimming and J lost 0 bases, with 14 bases between them. CDR3 length equals 16 residues. From germline, CDR1 is KGHSH and CDR2 LQKENI. The CDR3 DNA follows: TGTGCCAGCTCAGCCGGGTTTTCGAGCTCTGGAAACACCATATATTTT. It is translated as CASSAGFSSSGNTIYF.

V is TRBV12-5 and J is TRBJ2-6; 10 positions agree with TRBD1. This CDR3 has 16 amino acids. V shed 6 bases, J shed 0 bases, and the junction held 2 bases outside the gene matches. Germline assignment: CDR1 LGHNT and CDR2 FRNRAP. The CDR3 reads CASGGQGNSGANVLTF. The CDR3 DNA sequence: TGTGCTAGTGGGGGACAGGGGAACTCTGGGGCCAACGTCCTGACTTTC.

The genes are TRBV2 and TRBJ1-5; D may be TRBD1 (5 bases). From germline, CDR1 is SNHLY and CDR2 FYNNEI. CDR3 length equals 14 residues. Trimming stripped 8 bases from V and 2 bases from J, with 13 bases between. The CDR3 region has the DNA TGTGCCAGCTCTGGGGGAGGTGGCAATCAGCCCCAGCATTTT. Residues: CASSGGGGNQPQHF.

This chain links TRBV7-2 with TRBJ2-5, with D maybe TRBD2 (5 bases). CDR1 is SGHTA and CDR2 is FQGNSA in the germline V gene. V lost 3 bases to trimming and J lost 5 bases, with 13 bases between them. The CDR3 length is 14 residues. CDR3 residues: CASSFPGRGETQYF. CDR3 in DNA: TGTGCCAGCAGCTTTCCGGGGAGAGGGGAGACCCAGTACTTC.

The rearrangement joins TRBV10-3 to TRBJ2-3, with a tentative D call TRBD2 (6 bases). Germline values: CDR1 ENHRY, CDR2 SYGVKD. V lost 0 bases to trimming and J lost 4 bases, with 17 bases between them. The CDR3 sequence is 17 residues long. The CDR3 spells CAISESRRVSAPDTQYF. The DNA for the CDR3 is TGTGCCATCAGTGAGTCGAGGAGGGTCTCGGCTCCAGATACGCAGTATTTT.

The chain couples TRBV27 to TRBJ2-1, with 12 positions matching TRBD2. Trimming took 4 bases from V and 9 from J; bases not matched to a gene: 7. The CDR3 is 15 residues long. Germline CDR1 and CDR2: MNHEY and SMNVEV (reference sequence). CDR3 DNA: TGTGCCAGCAGTTCAGGCACTAGCGGGGGGCCTGAGCAGTTCTTC. Residues: CASSSGTSGGPEQFF.

The J gene is TRBJ1-2, the V gene TRBV12-3 or TRBV12-4; 9 positions match TRBD1. The CDR3 loop spans 13 amino acids. The V gene end was trimmed by 5 bases and the J gene end by 6 bases; junction bases not matched to a gene: 4. The CDR3 reads CASSRDRANGYTF. CDR3 DNA sequence: TGTGCCAGCAGTAGGGACAGGGCCAATGGCTACACCTTC.